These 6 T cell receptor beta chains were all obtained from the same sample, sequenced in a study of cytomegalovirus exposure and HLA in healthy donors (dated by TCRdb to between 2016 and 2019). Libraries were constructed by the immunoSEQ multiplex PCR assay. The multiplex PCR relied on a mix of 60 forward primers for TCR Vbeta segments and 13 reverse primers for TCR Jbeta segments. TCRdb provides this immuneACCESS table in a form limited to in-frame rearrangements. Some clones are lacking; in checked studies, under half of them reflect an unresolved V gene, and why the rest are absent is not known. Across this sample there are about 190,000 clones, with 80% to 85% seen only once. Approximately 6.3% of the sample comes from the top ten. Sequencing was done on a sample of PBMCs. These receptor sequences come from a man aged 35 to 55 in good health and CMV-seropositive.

This chain's CDR3 is CASSYSTVNTEAFF. The CDR3 coding sequence is TGTGCCAGCAGTTACTCGACAGTGAACACTGAAGCTTTCTTT. The chain recombines TRBV6-5 with TRBJ1-1, with D perhaps matching TRBD1 (5 bases). Germline V CDR1 and CDR2: MNHEY, SVGAGI. The CDR3 is 14 amino acids. Trimming shortened V by 0 bases and J by 0 bases, and 5 bases separated the two germline ends.

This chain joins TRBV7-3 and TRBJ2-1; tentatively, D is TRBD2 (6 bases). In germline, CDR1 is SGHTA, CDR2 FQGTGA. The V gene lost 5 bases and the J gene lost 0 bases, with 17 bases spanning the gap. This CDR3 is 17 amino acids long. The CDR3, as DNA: TGTGCCAGCAGCCCTGCCTGGAGGGGTAGCTCCTACAATGAGCAGTTCTTC. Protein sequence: CASSPAWRGSSYNEQFF.

CDR3 nucleotides: TGTGCCAGCAGCCGAGATGTGGGCCAGACCCAGTACTTC. The encoded protein is CASSRDVGQTQYF. The genes are TRBV7-9 and TRBJ2-5; D unresolved. Looked up from germline, CDR1 is SEHNR and CDR2 is FQNEAQ (reference sequence). The V gene lost 5 bases and the J gene lost 6 bases, with 13 bases spanning the gap. There are 13 residues in the CDR3. Filled out from reference TRBV7-9 and TRBJ2-5, the complete variable domain reads DTGVSQNPRHKITKRGQNVTFRCDPISEHNRLYWYRQTLGQGPEFLTYFQNEAQLEKSRLLSDRFSAERPKGSFSTLEIQRTEQGDSAMYLCASSRDVGQTQYFGPGTRLLVL.

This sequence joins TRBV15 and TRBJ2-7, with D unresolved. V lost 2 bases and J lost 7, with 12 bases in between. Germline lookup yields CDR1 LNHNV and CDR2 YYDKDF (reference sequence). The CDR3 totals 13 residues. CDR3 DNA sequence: TGTGCCACCAGCAGACCCTCCCCCGGGGAGCAGTACTTC. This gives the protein CATSRPSPGEQYF.

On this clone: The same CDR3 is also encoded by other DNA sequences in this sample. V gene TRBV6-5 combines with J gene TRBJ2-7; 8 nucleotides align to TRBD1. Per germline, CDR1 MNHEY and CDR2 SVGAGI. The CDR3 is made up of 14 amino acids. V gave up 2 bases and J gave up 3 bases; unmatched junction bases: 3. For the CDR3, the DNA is TGTGCCAGCAGTTACGGACAGGGCGGCTACGAGCAGTACTTC. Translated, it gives CASSYGQGGYEQYF.

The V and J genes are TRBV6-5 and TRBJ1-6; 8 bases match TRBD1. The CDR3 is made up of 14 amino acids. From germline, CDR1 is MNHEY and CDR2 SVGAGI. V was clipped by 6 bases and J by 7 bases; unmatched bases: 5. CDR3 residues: CASSQTGVNSPLHF. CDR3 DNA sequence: TGTGCCAGCAGCCAGACAGGGGTCAATTCACCCCTCCACTTT.